The text below deals with one T cell receptor (beta chain). The antigen is unknown. The CDR3 extends over 14 amino acids. V lost 5 bases and J lost 4; bases outside the gene matches: 8. Germline CDR1 reads DFQATT; CDR2 reads SNEGSKA (reference sequence). Primers used in a second PCR of roughly 6 to 12 cycles were a sample-barcoded 5' primer and a J-beta primer mix. TCRdb reprocessed the 5' RACE reads with MiXCR, giving one entry per CDR3 protein. Among approximately 360,000 distinct CDR3 sequences listed, roughly half were seen once. This entry comes from a study of blood T cells in healthy people across ages. Study-wide points: In older individuals, TCR beta diversity per million T cells was lower, falling roughly linearly with age. Samples with more naive T cells showed higher observed beta diversity.

This chain links TRBV20-1 with TRBJ2-3; 8 bases match TRBD2. The source material was blood. This clonotype was sampled from a man aged 55 to 70 in good health. The CDR3 region has the DNA TGCAGTGCTCCGACCGGGGGGGCGTCAGATACGCAGTATTTT. It encodes CSAPTGGASDTQYF.